A single T cell receptor beta chain is shown here with its context. Its target is unknown. These data belong to a study of OX40 agonist ivuxolimab in advanced cancers. Whole-study context: Three patients showed partial responses: one hepatocellular carcinoma and two cutaneous melanoma cases. Findings and caveats of the study: Patients who responded partially at 0.1-3.0 mg/kg showed clonal expansion ranking among the lowest.

The CDR3 is made up of 14 amino acids. Per the germline V gene, CDR1 is SGHAT and CDR2 is FQNNGV. Deletions cut 3 bases from V and 1 base from J, with 9 bases between. TCRdb's copy holds only in-frame clones and misses some; the assay was immunoSEQ multiplex PCR. In the table there are about 51,000 clones, roughly 90% of which are singletons. Here the sequenced sample was CD4+ or CD8+ T cells sorted from blood, taken in a trial of the OX40 agonist ivuxolimab. This TCR was sampled from an adult with an advanced solid tumor such as melanoma, head and neck, liver or kidney cancer. The chain has TRBV11-2 and TRBJ1-1, with a tentative D call TRBD1 (6 bases). CDR3 sequence: CASSFRTENTEAFF. The DNA for the CDR3 is TGTGCCAGCAGCTTTAGGACAGAGAACACTGAAGCTTTCTTT.